The rows below give T cell receptor beta chains drawn from one sample of a study of T cells in Graves' hyperthyroidism and ophthalmopathy. TCRdb re-called the multiplex PCR reads with MiXCR, one entry per CDR3 protein. Of 300,000 to 400,000 distinct CDR3 sequences in the sample, 14% were seen once. Sequenced: blood. These TCRs come from a woman in her 30s with Graves' ophthalmopathy. Both conserved end residues are part of each CDR3. D genes are given only for firm matches. Clone size is not always given. Where it is, it says once, few, many or a class for expanded clones.

clone size	J gene	V gene	D gene	CDR3 DNA	CDR3 protein
NA	TRBJ2-7	TRBV12-3/TRBV12-4	TRBD2	TGTGCCAGTAGTCCTACTTACGGGGAGGGCGACAAGTTCTACGAGCAGTACTTC	CASSPTYGEGDKFYEQYF
many	TRBJ2-3	TRBV12-3/TRBV12-4	NA	TGTGCCAGCAAGGGAGGTCTGGTGGTAGATACGCAGTATTTT	CASKGGLVVDTQYF
many	TRBJ1-2	TRBV2	TRBD1	TGTGCCAGCAGTGAACCAAGGGGGCTTGACTATGGCTACACCTTC	CASSEPRGLDYGYTF
NA	TRBJ2-2	TRBV4-1	NA	TGCGCCAGCAGCCAAGTTCCGGAAACCGGGGAGCTGTTTTTT	CASSQVPETGELFF
few	TRBJ2-6	TRBV6-5	NA	TGTGCCAGCAGTTACTCGACGTCGCCCCCCAACGTCCTGACTTTC	CASSYSTSPPNVLTF
many	TRBJ2-3	TRBV20-1	NA	TGCAGTGCTTCCAGCGAGAATACGCAGTATTTT	CSASSENTQYF
NA	TRBJ2-3	TRBV7-6	NA	TGTGCCAGCAGCCCGCCCGAAGATACGCAGTATTTT	CASSPPEDTQYF
many	TRBJ2-1	TRBV7-2	NA	TGTGCCAGCAGCTTAGGTCCACTAGGCAATGAGCAGTTCTTC	CASSLGPLGNEQFF
many	TRBJ1-4	TRBV12-3/TRBV12-4	NA	TGTGCCAGCAGCGCCCATTGGTCGGGTGAAAAACTGTTTTTT	CASSAHWSGEKLFF
NA	TRBJ1-5	TRBV2	NA	TGTGCCAGCAGGGGGGAGGGGAATCAGCCCCAGCATTTT	CASRGEGNQPQHF
many	TRBJ2-5	TRBV30	TRBD2	TGTGCCTGGAGCGGGACTAGCGCCTTCCAAGAGACCCAGTACTTC	CAWSGTSAFQETQYF
many	TRBJ2-3	TRBV6-1	NA	TGTGCCAGCAGCAGGGACAATGGCTTTCAAGCGCAGTATTTT	CASSRDNGFQAQYF